These 10 T cell receptor beta chains were all obtained from the same sample, sequenced in a study of blood T cells in healthy people across ages. A second PCR of about 6 to 11 cycles used a sample-barcoded 5' primer and a J-beta primer mix. TCRdb reprocessed the 5' RACE reads via MiXCR and lists one record per CDR3 protein. The top ten hold about 11% of the sample, which has fewer than 2,000,000 distinct CDR3 sequences, about 31% seen once. Sequenced sample: blood. The receptors originated from a woman aged 25 to 39 in good health.

CDR3 DNA sequence: TGTGCCAGCAGTTTTACCGGGCCTCCATTTGGTCCAGATACGCAGTATTTT. It translates to CASSFTGPPFGPDTQYF. The chain combines TRBV6-5 with TRBJ2-3; no definite D call. CDR3 length: 17 amino acids. Trimming took 4 bases from V and 4 from J, leaving 21 bases between them. Germline V gene sequence: CDR1 MNHEY, CDR2 SVGAGI.

This chain links TRBV12-5 with TRBJ2-1; unclear D gene. This CDR3 comprises 15 residues. V was cut by 2 bases and J by 1 base, with 9 bases left in between. Germline V gene sequence: CDR1 LGHNT, CDR2 FRNRAP. CDR3 sequence: CASGLSPISYNEQFF. CDR3 in DNA: TGTGCTAGTGGTTTGAGCCCGATTTCCTACAATGAGCAGTTCTTC. Full variable domain (missing parts from reference TRBV12-5 and TRBJ2-1): DARVTQTPRHKVTEMGQEVTMRCQPILGHNTVFWYRQTMMQGLELLAYFRNRAPLDDSGMPKDRFSAEMPDATLATLKIQPSEPRDSAVYFCASGLSPISYNEQFFGPGTRLTVL.

The chain uses TRBV29-1 and TRBJ2-1, with D perhaps matching TRBD2 (5 bases). The CDR3 is 15 residues long. Germline CDR1 reads SQVTM; CDR2 reads ANQGSEA. Deletions cut 8 bases from V and 1 base from J, with 18 bases between. The DNA for the CDR3 is TGCAGCTCGGACGAAGGACTCCTATCCTACAATGAGCAGTTCTTC. Translation: CSSDEGLLSYNEQFF.

V gene TRBV29-1 combines with J gene TRBJ1-1; weak D call: TRBD1 (5 bases). CDR1 is SQVTM, CDR2 ANQGSEA, per germline. CDR3 length: 15 amino acids. Trimming pared 6 bases from V and 0 bases from J, leaving 17 bases between. CDR3 region: CSVQRGRTMNTEAFF. CDR3 nucleotides: TGCAGCGTCCAAAGGGGACGGACTATGAACACTGAAGCTTTCTTT.

J is TRBJ2-2 and V is TRBV5-1; 14 bases are a match to TRBD2. The CDR3 loop spans 14 amino acids. Germline V CDR1 and CDR2: SGHRS, YFSETQ. V lost 5 bases, J lost 9 bases, and 3 bases stayed unmatched. The CDR3 loop is CASRGTSGSRELFF. The DNA of the CDR3 is TGCGCCAGCAGAGGGACTAGCGGGAGTAGGGAGCTGTTTTTT.

This clonotype was recorded a few times. J is TRBJ2-3 and V is TRBV20-1, with 7 bases identical to TRBD2. The CDR3 is 14 amino acids. Germline-derived CDR1 and CDR2 are DFQATT and SNEGSKA (reference sequence). Unmatched junction bases numbered 6, after V lost 6 bases and J lost 0 bases. The CDR3 nucleotides read TGCAGTGCAACCGGGACTAAAAGCACAGATACGCAGTATTTT. Encoded protein: CSATGTKSTDTQYF.

This chain joins TRBV5-4 and TRBJ2-3; 8 bases align to TRBD1. Germline trimming cut 4 bases from V and 2 bases from J; bases unmatched to any gene: 9. The CDR3 consists of 16 residues. Germline CDR1 is SGHNT and CDR2 is YYREEE (reference sequence). Here the CDR3 DNA reads TGTGCCAGCAGCGCGGAGGGGGACAGGCACACAGATACGCAGTATTTT. It encodes CASSAEGDRHTDTQYF.

The chain uses TRBV9 and TRBJ1-1; D is undetermined. Trimming took 1 base from V and 7 from J, leaving 11 bases between them. The germline CDR1 and CDR2 sequences are SGDLS and YYNGEE. The CDR3 length is 13 residues. In DNA form, the CDR3 reads TGTGCCAGCAGCGTAACCCCCTCGGATGAAGCTTTCTTT. Its protein is CASSVTPSDEAFF.

This clonotype was observed a handful of times. The chain uses TRBV2 and TRBJ1-1; D not resolved. V lost 8 bases to trimming and J lost 3 bases, with 13 bases between them. The germline gives CDR1 SNHLY, CDR2 FYNNEI. This CDR3 spans 13 amino acids. This chain's CDR3 is CASGVREDTEAFF. In DNA form, the CDR3 reads TGTGCCAGCGGAGTACGGGAGGACACTGAAGCTTTCTTT.

This clonotype was detected ten times or more. The chain has TRBV28 and TRBJ2-7, with D unclear. Between the trimmed V and J ends, which lost 4 bases and 3 bases, there was a span of 4 bases. CDR1 and CDR2 from the germline V gene are MDHEN and SYDVKM. The CDR3 extends over 11 amino acids. This chain's CDR3 is CASSYLYEQYF. The CDR3 DNA sequence: TGTGCCAGCAGTTACCTCTACGAGCAGTACTTC.